The following is a T cell receptor beta chain sequence with its context. This clonotype was counted only a few times. Its antigen specificity is not known. Nothing much larger sits one base from this clone, and base qualities are not available. PBMCs were isolated by Ficoll-Paque density gradient centrifugation. The germline V gene (reference sequence) supplies CDR1 SEHNR and CDR2 FQNEAQ. Trimming costs V 1 base and J 4 bases, and their ends lie 17 bases apart. From its cysteine to its phenylalanine, the CDR3 spans 17 amino acids. Solely the CDR3 DNA is kept, with 51 bases framed from the first base. This entry belongs to a study of T-cell memory formation after mild COVID-19 (dated by TCRdb to the early 2020s). Context from the whole study: TCR sequence clusters from the two donors were largely donor specific. In a couple of donors, T-cell clones that expanded and contracted after mild COVID-19 were followed by sequencing TCRalpha and TCRbeta repertoires longitudinally. The cohort was made up of two young adult volunteers, one female and one male, who were previously healthy. The study at large found these results: Some responding clones were detected in pre-infection memory, suggesting pre-existing cross-reactive memory T cells joined the SARS-CoV-2 response. SARS-CoV-2 specificity was not confirmed for the second-wave clones peaking on day 37. The study included only a couple of mild cases, and larger cohorts that include severe cases with pre-infection samples were judged to be necessary. Contracting CD4+ clones were found mainly in CM and EM memory subsets, while CD8+ clones were enriched in EMRA. Balanced CD4/CD8 phenotypes were observed for clones contracting from day 15 to 85, whereas a bias towards CD4+ was observed for a second wave of clones expanding from day 15 to 37.

The instrument given in TCRdb is Illumina NovaSeq 6000. Using 5'RACE with constant-segment primers, TCRalpha and TCRbeta cDNA libraries were constructed, with sample barcodes and unique molecular identifiers added in the process. Trizol reagent was used to extract RNA from every sample. Library amplification was performed in two PCR steps, and a second sample barcode and Illumina TruSeq adapters were introduced in the second step. Sequencing of libraries was performed on an Illumina NovaSeq with 2 x 150 bp paired-end reads. The authors processed their data as follows. With migec v1.2.7, reads were demultiplexed and then collapsed into UMI-guided consensus sequences. Using mixcr v2.1.11, the UMI consensuses were aligned to TRA and TRB V and J templates and assembled into clonotypes. A clonotype was counted as expanded or contracted only if both edgeR and NoisET called the change significant, with noise models trained on biological replicates. edgeR calls used a false discovery rate-adjusted p below 0.01 and a log2 fold-change threshold of 1. As an exploratory analysis of dynamics, max-normalized trajectories of the 1000 most abundant clonotypes were examined by PCA with hierarchical clustering. The CD4 or CD8 phenotype of responding clones was assigned using the separately sequenced CD4+ and CD8+ repertoires. TCRdb ran its own pipeline on the public reads, namely fastp trimming at Q25 and MiXCR clone calling, and kept in-frame beta chains. CDR3 protein sequences are deduplicated, and each keeps its most common genes and DNA. In this record, the V and J calls reflect TCRdb's handling and not the investigators' own analysis. The sample has about 400,000 distinct CDR3 sequences on record, about 24% of them singletons. Together, the top ten hold about 8.7% of the sample.

The clonotype originates from an adult woman who had mild COVID-19 (a few samples of this study predate the infection). The sample titles of this study are shuffled in the database, so cell type and time point are left out; the donor was told from shared clones. The chain couples TRBV7-9 to TRBJ2-1; a tentative D call is TRBD2 (6 bases match). Sequencing was done on a sample of PBMCs or a T cell subset sorted from them (not recorded which). The DNA sequence is given as TGTGCCAGCAGCTTAGGTTGGCCCGGGGGAATATACAATGAGCAGTTCTTC. This codes for CASSLGWPGGIYNEQFF.